The text below deals with one T cell receptor beta chain. The authors ran a second PCR of roughly 6 to 12 cycles using a sample-barcoded 5' primer and a J-beta primer mix. One entry per CDR3 protein results from TCRdb running MiXCR on the 5' RACE reads. This repertoire shows more than 650,000 distinct CDR3 sequences, roughly 53% found once; its top ten account for approximately 40%. These data are taken from a study of blood T cells in healthy people across ages. The V gene lost 4 bases and the J gene lost 12 bases, with 19 bases spanning the gap. The CDR3 totals 13 residues. Germline-derived CDR1 and CDR2 are SGHRS and YFSETQ.

The chain uses TRBV5-1 and TRBJ2-5, with D possibly TRBD2 on 5 matching bases. The specimen sequenced was blood. The source of this sequence is a man older than 75 in good health. CDR3: CASSLGLANLKYF. The DNA for the CDR3 is TGCGCCAGCAGCCTCGGGCTAGCTAACTTGAAGTACTTC.